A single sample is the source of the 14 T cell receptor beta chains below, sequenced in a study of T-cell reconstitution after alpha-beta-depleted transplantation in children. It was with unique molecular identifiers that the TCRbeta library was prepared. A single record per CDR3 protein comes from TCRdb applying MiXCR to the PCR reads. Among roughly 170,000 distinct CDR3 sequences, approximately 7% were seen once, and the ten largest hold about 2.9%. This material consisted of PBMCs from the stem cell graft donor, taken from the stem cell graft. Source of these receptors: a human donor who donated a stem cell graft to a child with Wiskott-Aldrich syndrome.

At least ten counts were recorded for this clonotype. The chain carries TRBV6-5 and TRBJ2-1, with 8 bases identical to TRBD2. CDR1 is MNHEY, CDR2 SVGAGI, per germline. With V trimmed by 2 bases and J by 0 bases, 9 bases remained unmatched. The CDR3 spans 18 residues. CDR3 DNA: TGTGCCAGCAGTTACACGGGACTAGGGTTCGGCTCCTACAATGAGCAGTTCTTC. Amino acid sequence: CASSYTGLGFGSYNEQFF.

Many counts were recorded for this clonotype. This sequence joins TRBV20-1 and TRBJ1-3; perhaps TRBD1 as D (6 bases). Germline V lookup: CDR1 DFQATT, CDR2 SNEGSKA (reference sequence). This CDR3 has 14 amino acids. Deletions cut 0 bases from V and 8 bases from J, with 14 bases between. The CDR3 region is CSARDGAGEHTIYF. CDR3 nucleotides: TGCAGTGCTAGAGATGGGGCAGGGGAACACACCATATATTTT.

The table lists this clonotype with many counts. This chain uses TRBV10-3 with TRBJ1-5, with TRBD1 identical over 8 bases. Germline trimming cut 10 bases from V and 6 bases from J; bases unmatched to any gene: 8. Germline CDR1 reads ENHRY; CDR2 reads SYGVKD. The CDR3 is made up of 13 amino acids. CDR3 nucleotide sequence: TGTGCCACCCAGGACAGGGACGGTCAGCCCCAGCATTTT. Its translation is CATQDRDGQPQHF.

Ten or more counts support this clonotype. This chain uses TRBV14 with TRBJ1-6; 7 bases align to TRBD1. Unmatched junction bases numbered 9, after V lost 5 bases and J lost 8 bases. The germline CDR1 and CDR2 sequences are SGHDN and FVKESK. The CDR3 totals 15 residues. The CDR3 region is CASSLPGQPYSPLHF. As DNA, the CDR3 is TGTGCCAGCAGCTTGCCGGGACAGCCTTATTCACCCCTCCACTTT.

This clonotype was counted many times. CDR3 nucleotides: TGTGCCAGCAGCCCCGGACCGAATCAAGGAGATACGCAGTATTTT. It translates to CASSPGPNQGDTQYF. The chain couples TRBV12-3 or TRBV12-4 to TRBJ2-3, with D unresolved. V dropped 6 bases and J dropped 5 bases, with 18 bases sitting between them. There are 15 residues in the CDR3.

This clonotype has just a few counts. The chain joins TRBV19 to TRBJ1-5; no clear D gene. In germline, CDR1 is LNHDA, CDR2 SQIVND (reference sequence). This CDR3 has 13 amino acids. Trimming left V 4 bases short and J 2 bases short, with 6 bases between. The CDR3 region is CASSKDRNQPQHF. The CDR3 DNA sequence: TGTGCCAGTAGTAAGGACCGCAATCAGCCCCAGCATTTT.

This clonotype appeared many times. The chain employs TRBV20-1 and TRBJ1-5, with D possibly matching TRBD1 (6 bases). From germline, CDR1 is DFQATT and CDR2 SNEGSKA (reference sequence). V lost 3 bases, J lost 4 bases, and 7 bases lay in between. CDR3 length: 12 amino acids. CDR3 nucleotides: TGCAGTGCTAGCCAGGGGAATCAGCCCCAGCATTTT. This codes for CSASQGNQPQHF.

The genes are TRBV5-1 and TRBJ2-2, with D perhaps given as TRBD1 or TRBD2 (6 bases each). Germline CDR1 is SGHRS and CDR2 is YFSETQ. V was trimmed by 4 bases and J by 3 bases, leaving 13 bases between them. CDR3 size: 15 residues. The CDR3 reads CASSRWGADTGELFF. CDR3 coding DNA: TGCGCCAGCAGCAGGTGGGGGGCAGACACCGGGGAGCTGTTTTTT.

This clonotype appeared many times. DNA of the CDR3: TGTGCCAGCAGCAAAGAGGACCGTCCCCAAGAGACCCAGTACTTC. Encoded protein: CASSKEDRPQETQYF. J is TRBJ2-5 and V is TRBV21-1. TRBV21-1 is recorded as a pseudogene. The CDR3 sequence is 15 residues long.

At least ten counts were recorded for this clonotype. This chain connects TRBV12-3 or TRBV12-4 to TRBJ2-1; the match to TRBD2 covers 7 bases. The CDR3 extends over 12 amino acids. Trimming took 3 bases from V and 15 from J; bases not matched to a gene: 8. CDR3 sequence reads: CASSFRGVPWFF. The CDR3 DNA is TGTGCCAGCAGTTTCCGGGGGGTACCCTGGTTCTTC.

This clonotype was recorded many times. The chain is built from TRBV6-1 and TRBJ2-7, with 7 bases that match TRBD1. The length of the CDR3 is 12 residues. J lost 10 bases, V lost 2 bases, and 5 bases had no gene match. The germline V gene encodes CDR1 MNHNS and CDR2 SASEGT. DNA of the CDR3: TGTGCCAGCAGTGAACAGGGGGACACCCAGTACTTC. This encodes CASSEQGDTQYF.

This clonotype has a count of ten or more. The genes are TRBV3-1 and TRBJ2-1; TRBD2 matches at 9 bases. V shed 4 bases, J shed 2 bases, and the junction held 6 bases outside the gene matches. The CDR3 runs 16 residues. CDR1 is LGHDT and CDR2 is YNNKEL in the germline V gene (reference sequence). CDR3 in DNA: TGTGCCAGCAGCCTATTACGCGGGGGGGCCTACAATGAGCAGTTCTTC. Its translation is CASSLLRGGAYNEQFF.

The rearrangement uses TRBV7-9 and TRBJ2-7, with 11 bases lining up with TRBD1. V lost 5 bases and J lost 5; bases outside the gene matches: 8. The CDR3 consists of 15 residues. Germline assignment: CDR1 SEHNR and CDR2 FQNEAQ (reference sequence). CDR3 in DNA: TGTGCCAGCAGCCCCGGGACAGGGGGATTCAACGAGCAGTACTTC. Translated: CASSPGTGGFNEQYF. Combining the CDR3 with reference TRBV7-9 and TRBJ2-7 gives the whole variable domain DTGVSQNPRHKITKRGQNVTFRCDPISEHNRLYWYRQTLGQGPEFLTYFQNEAQLEKSRLLSDRFSAERPKGSFSTLEIQRTEQGDSAMYLCASSPGTGGFNEQYFGPGTRLTVT.

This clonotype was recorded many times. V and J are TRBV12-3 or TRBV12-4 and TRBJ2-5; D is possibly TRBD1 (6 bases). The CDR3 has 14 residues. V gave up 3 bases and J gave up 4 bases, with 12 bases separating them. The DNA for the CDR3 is TGTGCCAGCAGTTTCCAGGGGAAGCGAGAGACCCAGTACTTC. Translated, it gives CASSFQGKRETQYF.